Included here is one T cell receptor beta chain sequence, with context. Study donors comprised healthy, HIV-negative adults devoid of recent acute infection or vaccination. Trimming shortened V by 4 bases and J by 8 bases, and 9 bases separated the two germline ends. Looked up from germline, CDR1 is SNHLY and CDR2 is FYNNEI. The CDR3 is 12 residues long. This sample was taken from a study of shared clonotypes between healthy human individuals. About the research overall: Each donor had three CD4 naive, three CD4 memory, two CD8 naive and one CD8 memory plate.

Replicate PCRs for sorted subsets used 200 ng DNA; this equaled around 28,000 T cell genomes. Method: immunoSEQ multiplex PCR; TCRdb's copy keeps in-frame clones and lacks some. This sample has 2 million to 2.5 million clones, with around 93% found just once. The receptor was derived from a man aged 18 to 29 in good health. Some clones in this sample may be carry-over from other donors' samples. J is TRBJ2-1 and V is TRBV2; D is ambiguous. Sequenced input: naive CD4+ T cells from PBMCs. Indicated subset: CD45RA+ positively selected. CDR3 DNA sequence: TGTGCCAGCAGTGGCAGAGGAGATGAGCAGTTCTTC. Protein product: CASSGRGDEQFF.